This T cell receptor beta chain was identified during a study of T cell responses to AZD1222 COVID-19 vaccine. Overall study results and limits: The study found Spike-specific TCR breadth and depth rose after two AZD1222 doses. The study sampled repertoires only after the peak T cell response.

Worth noting for this clone: Its antigen is unknown.

The repertoire was sequenced with immunoSEQ multiplex PCR; TCRdb's copy has only in-frame clones and lacks some. The sample yields approximately 150,000 clones, 85% to 90% seen once. Both about-4-week and about-12-week second-dose recipients were combined. The clonotype comes from an adult who received the AZD1222 COVID-19 vaccine. The sequences come from peripheral blood, collected 28 days after the second AZD1222 dose.

This CDR3 reads CASSLQGLVTGELFF. Written as DNA, the CDR3 is TGTGCCAGCAGCTTGCAGGGACTGGTTACCGGGGAGCTGTTTTTT. V usage is TRBV5-6 and J usage is TRBJ2-2, with a weak D call TRBD2 (6 bases). V was cut by 1 base and J by 5 bases, with 12 bases left in between. CDR1 SGHDT and CDR2 YYEEEE come from the germline V gene. The CDR3 is made up of 15 amino acids. Supplemented by reference TRBV5-6 and TRBJ2-2, the full variable domain reads DAGVTQSPTHLIKTRGQQVTLRCSPKSGHDTVSWYQQALGQGPQFIFQYYEEEERQRGNFPDRFSGHQFPNYSSELNVNALLLGDSALYLCASSLQGLVTGELFFGEGSRLTVL.